A selection of T cell receptor beta chains follows, all from one sample in a study of technical replicates of blood from a few donors. Assay used: immunoSEQ multiplex PCR; TCRdb lists only in-frame clones, some missing. The sample carries tens of thousands of clones, 80% to 95% recorded once. Material for sequencing was T cells isolated from PBMCs. The receptors were gathered from a human donor in good health. Each CDR3 is given with its conserved first and last residue. Fields, in order: clone size, CDR3 length, V gene, CDR3 protein. Part of the rows lack a size; the others show once, few, many or a class for expanded clones.

clone_size: -; cdr3_length: 14; v_call: TRBV4-1; cdr3_aa: CASSPRLAFNEQFF
clone_size: -; cdr3_length: 12; v_call: TRBV30; cdr3_aa: CAWSVSAGVGHF
clone_size: -; cdr3_length: 16; v_call: TRBV7-3; cdr3_aa: CASSLLAGGWTGELFF
clone_size: -; cdr3_length: 12; v_call: TRBV7-9; cdr3_aa: CASDSYQETQYF
clone_size: -; cdr3_length: 12; v_call: TRBV14; cdr3_aa: CASSLGTPEQYF
clone_size: -; cdr3_length: 12; v_call: TRBV11-2; cdr3_aa: CASSSGANEQFF
clone_size: -; cdr3_length: 20; v_call: TRBV4-3; cdr3_aa: CASSHSSYLGPSLMNTEAFF
clone_size: once; cdr3_length: 12; v_call: TRBV28; cdr3_aa: CASSPQRRGSYW
clone_size: -; cdr3_length: 13; v_call: TRBV11-2; cdr3_aa: CASSFGTAYEQYF
clone_size: -; cdr3_length: 11; v_call: TRBV7-2; cdr3_aa: CASSFGGEQFF
clone_size: -; cdr3_length: 15; v_call: TRBV4-3; cdr3_aa: CASSQVKRPYNEQFF
clone_size: -; cdr3_length: 14; v_call: TRBV18; cdr3_aa: CASSAGGAGTEAFF
clone_size: -; cdr3_length: 15; v_call: TRBV27; cdr3_aa: CASGASRGVNYGYTF
clone_size: -; cdr3_length: 16; v_call: TRBV4-1; cdr3_aa: CASSQATGFVVEPQHF
clone_size: -; cdr3_length: 13; v_call: TRBV5-4; cdr3_aa: CASSDYDRGEQFF
clone_size: -; cdr3_length: 14; v_call: TRBV4-1; cdr3_aa: CASSQAPSFGEQYF
clone_size: -; cdr3_length: 16; v_call: TRBV5-6; cdr3_aa: CASSFGVAAYQETQYF
clone_size: once; cdr3_length: 14; v_call: TRBV6-5; cdr3_aa: CATKSHISGNTIYF
clone_size: -; cdr3_length: 15; v_call: TRBV5-5; cdr3_aa: CASSLEGQGNTEAFF
clone_size: -; cdr3_length: 12; v_call: TRBV2; cdr3_aa: CASNQGNYGYTF
clone_size: -; cdr3_length: 14; v_call: TRBV2; cdr3_aa: CASHGLAGVDEQFF
clone_size: -; cdr3_length: 16; v_call: TRBV11-2; cdr3_aa: CASSLDRAGANYGYTF
clone_size: -; cdr3_length: 16; v_call: TRBV7-9; cdr3_aa: CASSWTLPGQGNGYTF
clone_size: -; cdr3_length: 12; v_call: TRBV6-5; cdr3_aa: CASSRTYDEQYF
clone_size: few; cdr3_length: 12; v_call: TRBV29-1; cdr3_aa: CSASLGSSEAFF
clone_size: -; cdr3_length: 16; v_call: TRBV4-1; cdr3_aa: CASSKWTGGVTDTQYF
clone_size: -; cdr3_length: 12; v_call: TRBV7-2; cdr3_aa: CASSLGGYGYTF
clone_size: -; cdr3_length: 13; v_call: TRBV19; cdr3_aa: CASSIQGKTEAFF
clone_size: -; cdr3_length: 20; v_call: TRBV19; cdr3_aa: CASSMEGSGGLAGSYNEQFF
clone_size: -; cdr3_length: 11; v_call: TRBV6-5; cdr3_aa: CASSRRGKAFF
clone_size: -; cdr3_length: 13; v_call: TRBV6-6; cdr3_aa: CASSYAGEETQYF
clone_size: -; cdr3_length: 16; v_call: TRBV6-4; cdr3_aa: CASSDSYRDRDAGYTF
clone_size: -; cdr3_length: 13; v_call: TRBV28; cdr3_aa: CASSSSGSSEQYF
clone_size: -; cdr3_length: 13; v_call: TRBV5-1; cdr3_aa: CASSSGGGDTQYF
clone_size: -; cdr3_length: 15; v_call: TRBV9; cdr3_aa: CASSVSGTPTGELFF
clone_size: -; cdr3_length: 16; v_call: TRBV7-2; cdr3_aa: CASSRTSGGSYNEQFF
clone_size: -; cdr3_length: 13; v_call: TRBV7-9; cdr3_aa: CASRTGAGNTIYF
clone_size: once; cdr3_length: 19; v_call: TRBV28; cdr3_aa: CASSLTGTGVRPETDTQYF
clone_size: -; cdr3_length: 14; v_call: TRBV7-3; cdr3_aa: CASSLRGGSETQYF
clone_size: -; cdr3_length: 13; v_call: TRBV7-3; cdr3_aa: CASSVQDGYEQYF
clone_size: -; cdr3_length: 13; v_call: TRBV5-8; cdr3_aa: CASGQGNGEKLFF
clone_size: -; cdr3_length: 13; v_call: TRBV2; cdr3_aa: CASGEEIGQPQHF
clone_size: -; cdr3_length: 15; v_call: TRBV27; cdr3_aa: CASSGPGHSTDTQYF
clone_size: -; cdr3_length: 17; v_call: TRBV5-5; cdr3_aa: CASSKHTKGQGDYGYTF
clone_size: -; cdr3_length: 12; v_call: TRBV7-9; cdr3_aa: CASSLTGIDYTF
clone_size: -; cdr3_length: 13; v_call: TRBV7-9; cdr3_aa: CASTGTPTYEQYF
clone_size: -; cdr3_length: 16; v_call: TRBV4-1; cdr3_aa: CASSRPGGQGEEKLFF